What follows are 24 T cell receptor beta chains derived from one specimen sequenced in a study of blood T cell repertoires in COVID-19. Using immunoSEQ multiplex PCR, the repertoire was profiled, and TCRdb retains in-frame clones only, with some absent. The sample lists more than 80,000 clones, approximately 88% occurring once. Specimen: peripheral blood. The source of these receptors is a man older than 75 with acute or convalescent COVID-19.

This clone was seen only once. The DNA for the CDR3 is TGTGCCACCAAAATCTCTGGAAACACCATATATTTT. The encoded protein is CATKISGNTIYF. V gene TRBV12-3 or TRBV12-4 combines with J gene TRBJ1-3; D ambiguous. With 10 bases removed from V and 0 bases from J, the gap between germline ends came to 7 bases. The CDR3 totals 12 residues.

CDR3 DNA sequence: TGTGCCAGCAGCTTGTTAGCGGGAAGCTCCTACAATGAGCAGTTCTTC. It translates to CASSLLAGSSYNEQFF. V is TRBV7-2 and J is TRBJ2-1; 8 positions agree with TRBD2. The germline V gene has CDR1 SGHTA and CDR2 FQGNSA. The CDR3 extends over 16 amino acids. Trimming removed 3 bases from V and 0 bases from J; junction bases left unmatched: 4.

DNA of the CDR3: TGCGCCAGCAGCTCGGGGACAGCCTCTGGAAACACCATATATTTT. It is translated as CASSSGTASGNTIYF. The chain combines TRBV5-1 with TRBJ1-3, with 7 positions matching TRBD1. The CDR3 is made up of 15 amino acids. Germline V gene lookup returns CDR1 SGHRS and CDR2 YFSETQ. V was pared by 3 bases and J by 0 bases, with 3 bases of the junction left unmatched.

The chain recombines TRBV5-1 with TRBJ2-1; TRBD2 matches 8 bases. This CDR3 contains 13 residues. Germline trimming cut 3 bases from V and 7 bases from J; bases unmatched to any gene: 3. CDR1 is SGHRS, CDR2 YFSETQ, per germline. This CDR3 reads CASSSTSVNEQFF. CDR3 DNA sequence: TGCGCCAGCAGCTCGACTAGCGTAAATGAGCAGTTCTTC. Together with reference TRBV5-1 and TRBJ2-1, the CDR3 gives the full variable domain: KAGVTQTPRYLIKTRGQQVTLSCSPISGHRSVSWYQQTPGQGLQFLFEYFSETQRNKGNFPGRFSGRQFSNSRSEMNVSTLELGDSALYLCASSSTSVNEQFFGPGTRLTVL.

This chain connects TRBV9 to TRBJ2-3; the match to TRBD1 covers 10 bases. The CDR3 has 15 residues. CDR1 SGDLS and CDR2 YYNGEE come from the germline V gene. After removal of 3 bases from V and 3 bases from J, the junction contained 4 bases not matched to a gene. CDR3 in amino acids: CASSDRQGATDTQYF. The CDR3 coding sequence is TGTGCCAGCAGCGACCGACAGGGGGCAACAGATACGCAGTATTTT.

The CDR3 protein is CASSQGFAGDADTQYF. For the CDR3, the DNA is TGCGCCAGCAGCCAAGGGTTCGCGGGTGACGCAGATACGCAGTATTTT. The chain is built from TRBV4-3 and TRBJ2-3, with D possibly TRBD2 on 5 matching bases. Germline CDR1 LGHNA, CDR2 YSLEER. V gave up 1 base and J gave up 4 bases, with 15 bases separating them. The CDR3 consists of 16 residues.

This clone was counted only a few times. The chain carries TRBV7-9 and TRBJ1-5; D perhaps matches TRBD1 (5 bases). CDR1 SEHNR and CDR2 FQNEAQ come from the germline V gene (reference sequence). V lost 5 bases and J 7 bases, leaving 12 bases between the germline ends. This CDR3 is built from 13 residues. In DNA form, the CDR3 reads TGTGCCAGCAGCCTGTCAGGGAAACAGCCCCAGCATTTT. It yields the protein CASSLSGKQPQHF.

The rearrangement links TRBV19 to TRBJ1-3, with TRBD1 as a possible D gene (5 bases). This CDR3 is 13 amino acids long. Germline CDR1 LNHDA, CDR2 SQIVND (reference sequence). Deletions cut 6 bases from V and 2 bases from J, with 8 bases between. The DNA of the CDR3 is TGTGCCAGTAGGCGGGGGACTGGAAACACCATATATTTT. Encoded protein: CASRRGTGNTIYF.

The chain uses TRBV7-2 and TRBJ2-2, with TRBD1 as a possible D gene (5 bases). V lost 3 bases, J lost 2 bases, and 10 bases lay in between. CDR1 and CDR2 from the germline V gene are SGHTA and FQGNSA. The CDR3 sequence is 15 residues long. This CDR3 reads CASSFRGSNTGELFF. The CDR3 bases are TGTGCCAGCAGCTTTAGGGGCAGCAACACCGGGGAGCTGTTTTTT. Looking up the rest from reference TRBV7-2 and TRBJ2-2 gives the full variable domain: GAGVSQSPSNKVTEKGKDVELRCDPISGHTALYWYRQSLGQGLEFLIYFQGNSAPDKSGLPSDRFSAERTGGSVSTLTIQRTQQEDSAVYLCASSFRGSNTGELFFGEGSRLTVL.

The V gene is TRBV9, the J gene TRBJ1-3; the D is unclear. V lost 3 bases and J lost 2, with 18 bases in between. The CDR3 extends over 17 amino acids. The germline CDR1 and CDR2 sequences are SGDLS and YYNGEE. As DNA, the CDR3 is TGTGCCAGCAGCGCTCAACCTCTGGTTGCGGCTGGAAACACCATATATTTT. The encoded protein is CASSAQPLVAAGNTIYF.

The chain has TRBV2 and TRBJ2-2; 7 bases are a match to TRBD2. Germline V gene sequence: CDR1 SNHLY, CDR2 FYNNEI. V gave up 7 bases and J gave up 4 bases; unmatched junction bases: 18. The CDR3 has 18 amino acids. CDR3 DNA: TGTGCCAGCAAAAGAAACCGGCTCGGCGGGAGAACCACCGGGGAGCTGTTTTTT. Translation: CASKRNRLGGRTTGELFF. Using reference TRBV2 and TRBJ2-2 for the parts outside the CDR3, the full variable domain is EPEVTQTPSHQVTQMGQEVILRCVPISNHLYFYWYRQILGQKVEFLVSFYNNEISEKSEIFDDQFSVERPDGSNFTLKIRSTKLEDSAMYFCASKRNRLGGRTTGELFFGEGSRLTVL.

The genes are TRBV5-1 and TRBJ2-5, with 13 nucleotides matching TRBD2. Per the germline V gene, CDR1 is SGHRS and CDR2 is YFSETQ. V dropped 4 bases and J dropped 4; count of bases not matched to a gene: 4. CDR3 length: 15 residues. The CDR3 DNA reads as TGCGCCAGCAGCCCGGGACTAGCGGGGCTAGAGACCCAGTACTTC. Its translation is CASSPGLAGLETQYF.

The rearrangement joins TRBV6-5 to TRBJ2-1; maybe TRBD1 (6 bases). Germline assignment: CDR1 MNHEY and CDR2 SVGAGI. The germline V and J ends were trimmed by 4 bases and 8 bases, with 12 bases remaining between them. The CDR3 length is 13 residues. The CDR3 DNA follows: TGTGCCAGCAGTTTACAGGGACGGGATGAGCAGTTCTTC. This sequence encodes CASSLQGRDEQFF.

V usage is TRBV21-1 and J usage is TRBJ1-5. TRBV21-1 is shown as a pseudogene. The CDR3 is 17 amino acids. This chain's CDR3 is CASSKCAWRVGYQPQHF. In DNA form, the CDR3 reads TGTGCCAGCAGCAAATGCGCGTGGAGGGTGGGATATCAGCCCCAGCATTTT.

This chain connects TRBV19 to TRBJ1-5, with 8 bases aligning to TRBD1. The germline V gene has CDR1 LNHDA and CDR2 SQIVND (reference sequence). This CDR3 is 15 amino acids long. After removal of 5 bases from V and 5 bases from J, the junction contained 8 bases not matched to a gene. The CDR3 protein is CASSEDRATHQPQHF. CDR3 sequence (DNA): TGTGCCAGTAGTGAGGACAGGGCTACCCATCAGCCCCAGCATTTT. The whole variable domain, filled in from reference TRBV19 and TRBJ1-5, reads DGGITQSPKYLFRKEGQNVTLSCEQNLNHDAMYWYRQDPGQGLRLIYYSQIVNDFQKGDIAEGYSVSREKKESFPLTVTSAQKNPTAFYLCASSEDRATHQPQHFGDGTRLSIL.

This chain links TRBV5-1 with TRBJ2-2, with D perhaps TRBD1 (6 bases). The CDR3 is made up of 14 amino acids. Germline lookup yields CDR1 SGHRS and CDR2 YFSETQ. With 4 bases removed from V and 6 bases from J, the gap between germline ends came to 13 bases. This chain's CDR3 is CASSTGPGAGELFF. In nucleotides, the CDR3 is TGCGCCAGCAGCACGGGGCCAGGGGCCGGGGAGCTGTTTTTT.

The CDR3 reads CASRPRLASYEQYF. The CDR3 DNA reads TGTGCCAGCAGACCGAGACTCGCCTCCTACGAGCAGTACTTC. The chain uses TRBV3-1 (or the pseudogene TRBV3-2) and TRBJ2-7; no clear D. CDR1 is LGHDT, CDR2 YNNKEL, per germline (reference sequence). This CDR3 comprises 14 residues. The V and J ends lost 6 bases and 0 bases respectively, with 12 bases between them.

CDR3 bases: TGTGCCAGCAGCCCAACAGGGGGAAGTACTGAAGCTTTCTTT. It specifies CASSPTGGSTEAFF. V gene TRBV7-3 combines with J gene TRBJ1-1, with TRBD1 matching 8 bases. Losses at the gene ends were 5 bases for V and 5 bases for J; bases not matched to a gene: 7. The CDR3 runs 14 residues. Germline V gives CDR1 SGHTA, CDR2 FQGTGA.

V gene TRBV5-4 combines with J gene TRBJ2-5; a weak D match, TRBD2 (5 bases). Trimming shortened V by 4 bases and J by 5 bases, and 18 bases separated the two germline ends. The CDR3 is 15 residues long. Germline CDR1 reads SGHNT; CDR2 reads YYREEE (reference sequence). This CDR3 reads CASSIRLGGEETQYF. CDR3 bases: TGTGCCAGCAGCATACGACTGGGTGGGGAGGAGACCCAGTACTTC.

The chain recombines TRBV18 with TRBJ2-3; 9 bases are a match to TRBD1. The CDR3 consists of 18 residues. With 2 bases clipped from V and 1 base from J, the junction kept 10 bases outside the gene matches. Germline values: CDR1 KGHSH, CDR2 LQKENI. Here the CDR3 DNA reads TGTGCCAGCTCACCAGTAATAGGGCGGACAGGGGGCACAGATACGCAGTATTTT. Residues: CASSPVIGRTGGTDTQYF.

The CDR3 protein is CASSQRGLALSTDTQYF. CDR3 nucleotide sequence: TGTGCCAGCAGCCAGAGAGGACTAGCCTTAAGCACAGATACGCAGTATTTT. V and J are TRBV3-1 (or the pseudogene TRBV3-2) and TRBJ2-3, with 8 bases that match TRBD2. CDR3 size: 17 residues. The germline V gene has CDR1 LGHDT and CDR2 YNNKEL (reference sequence). The V and J ends lost 3 bases and 0 bases, in that order; junction bases with no gene match: 8.

Only one count was recorded for this clone. This CDR3 reads CASSSGVPGTEAFF. CDR3 nucleotide sequence: TGTGCCAGCAGTTCAGGGGTCCCGGGCACTGAAGCTTTCTTT. The rearrangement links TRBV6-2 or TRBV6-3 to TRBJ1-1; TRBD1 is a possible D gene (6 bases). Looked up from germline, CDR1 is MNHEY and CDR2 is SVGEGT. Trimming stripped 4 bases from V and 4 bases from J, with 13 bases between. The CDR3 runs 14 residues.

The genes are TRBV19 and TRBJ1-2; 10 bases match TRBD1. Unmatched junction bases numbered 14, after V lost 6 bases and J lost 7 bases. The CDR3 loop spans 16 amino acids. CDR1 is LNHDA and CDR2 is SQIVND in the germline V gene (reference sequence). The CDR3 nucleotides read TGTGCCAGTAGCGATGAATCGGGACAGGGGTTGAGTGGCTACACCTTC. Translation gives CASSDESGQGLSGYTF.

The chain is built from TRBV7-9 and TRBJ1-5, with TRBD1 matching over 7 bases. Trimming at V came to 5 bases and at J to 7 bases, leaving 8 bases not matched to a gene. This CDR3 comprises 14 residues. Germline V gene lookup returns CDR1 SEHNR and CDR2 FQNEAQ (reference sequence). CDR3 sequence reads: CASSVDRIDQPQHF. For the CDR3, the DNA is TGTGCCAGCAGCGTGGACAGGATAGACCAGCCCCAGCATTTT. The variable domain in full, completed from reference TRBV7-9 and TRBJ1-5, reads DTGVSQNPRHKITKRGQNVTFRCDPISEHNRLYWYRQTLGQGPEFLTYFQNEAQLEKSRLLSDRFSAERPKGSFSTLEIQRTEQGDSAMYLCASSVDRIDQPQHFGDGTRLSIL.